The T cell receptor (beta chain) under discussion was sequenced for a study of cytomegalovirus exposure and HLA in healthy donors. About the study: The 95 to 150 validation repertoires used the same platform as the 550 to 750 first-cohort repertoires, a later analysis reported.

Findings of the study overall: Specificity of three CMV-associated chains for CMV antigens was verified in vitro. Rare sequences made up most TCRs, while some public TCRs were found in many donors.

Libraries were prepared by immunoSEQ multiplex PCR; TCRdb keeps only in-frame clonotypes and omits some of them. The table shows 90,000 to 130,000 clones, with nearly 97% occurring only once. From germline, CDR1 is KGHSH and CDR2 LQKENI. This CDR3 comprises 15 residues. Trimming at V came to 6 bases and at J to 2 bases, leaving 9 bases not matched to a gene. Points on this clone: Its antigen is currently unknown.

Sequencing input: PBMCs. This chain links TRBV18 with TRBJ2-7, with 8 bases identical to TRBD1. The sequence derives from a woman aged 18 to 35 in good health and CMV-seronegative. The CDR3 sequence is CASSPDRARAYEQYF. For the CDR3, the DNA is TGTGCCAGCTCCCCGGACAGGGCTCGAGCCTACGAGCAGTACTTC.